This is a list of T cell receptor beta chains from one sample in a study of regulatory T cells in long-lasting Graves disease. From the multiplex PCR reads, TCRdb called clonotypes with MiXCR, one entry per CDR3 protein. In the table there are more than 300,000 distinct CDR3 sequences, around 20% of which are singletons. The material sequenced was peripheral blood mononuclear cells (PBMCs), taken when the disease was refractory, from a patient treated with antithyroid drugs. These receptors were obtained from a female donor with Graves disease. The CDR3 runs from the conserved cysteine through the conserved F or W. D genes are given only for firm matches. Part of the rows lack a size; the others show once, few, many or a class for expanded clones.

clone size	D gene	J gene	V gene	CDR3 DNA	CDR3 protein
many	-	TRBJ2-7	TRBV10-1	TGCGCCAGCAGTGAGTGGACCCTCTATAGGGACGAGCAGTACTTC	CASSEWTLYRDEQYF
-	-	TRBJ1-1	TRBV20-1	TGCAGTGCTAGAGGGGGGGAAGGGACTGAAGCTTTCTTT	CSARGGEGTEAFF
few	-	TRBJ1-6	TRBV7-2	TGTGCCAGCAGCAAACAGCAGGGCGGTAATTCACCCCTCCACTTT	CASSKQQGGNSPLHF
-	TRBD2	TRBJ2-5	TRBV20-1	TGCAGTGCTTGGAGGACTAGCGGGGGCCTAGACGCCCAGTACTTC	CSAWRTSGGLDAQYF
many	-	TRBJ2-5	TRBV29-1	TGCAGCGTTGAAGACGGCCTCTCCTGGGAGACCCAGTACTTC	CSVEDGLSWETQYF
many	-	TRBJ2-7	TRBV7-8	TGTGCCAGCAGCTTAAGAGGGTTCTCCTACGAGCAGTACTTC	CASSLRGFSYEQYF
few	TRBD1	TRBJ2-5	TRBV19	TGTGCCAGTAGTAGTCCGACGGGACAGCGCCAAGAGACCCAGTACTTC	CASSSPTGQRQETQYF
few	-	TRBJ2-7	TRBV6-1	TGTGCCAGCACCCAACGAGAAGGACGGGAGCAGTACTTC	CASTQREGREQYF
-	TRBD1	TRBJ1-1	TRBV5-8	TGTGCCAGCAGCTACAAAAACAGGGGACCCATGAACACTGAAGCTTTCTTT	CASSYKNRGPMNTEAFF
many	-	TRBJ1-1	TRBV12-3/TRBV12-4	TGTGCCAGCAGCCCATTAAGAAGGAGCTGGAACACTGAAGCTTTCTTT	CASSPLRRSWNTEAFF
many	-	TRBJ1-2	TRBV11-2	TGTGCCAGCAGCTCGCCTGGGGCAGGCCTTAACTATGGCTACACCTTC	CASSSPGAGLNYGYTF
-	TRBD1	TRBJ2-7	TRBV27	TGTGCCAGCACCCCGGGACAGGGGGCAGGTTACGAGCAGTACTTC	CASTPGQGAGYEQYF
many	TRBD1	TRBJ2-5	TRBV28	TGTGCCAGCAGTTCCGGACAGGGAAGAAAACAAGAGACCCAGTACTTC	CASSSGQGRKQETQYF
many	TRBD2	TRBJ2-7	TRBV7-3	TGTGCCAGCAGCTTCGCTAGCGGGTATACCTACGAGCAGTACTTC	CASSFASGYTYEQYF
-	TRBD2	TRBJ2-2	TRBV11-3	TGTGCCAGCAGCCGAGGCCTAGCGGGAACCGGGGAGCTGTTTTTT	CASSRGLAGTGELFF
-	-	TRBJ1-1	TRBV3-1	TGTGCCAGCAGCCCGCGTACAGGGCCCACTGAAGCTTTCTTT	CASSPRTGPTEAFF
few	TRBD1	TRBJ2-6	TRBV4-3	TGCGCCAGCAGCCAGGGCAGGGGGCCTGGGGCCAACGTCCTGACTTTC	CASSQGRGPGANVLTF
few	TRBD1	TRBJ2-7	TRBV20-1	TGCAGTGCTAGAGATATTCTGTTGGACAGGCGGATTCACGAGCAGTACTTC	CSARDILLDRRIHEQYF
-	-	TRBJ2-2	TRBV19	TGTGCCAGTAGTCCGCTAGTCTCCCCGGTAACCGGGGAGCTGTTTTTT	CASSPLVSPVTGELFF
few	-	TRBJ2-7	TRBV6-1	TGTGCCAGCAGTGCGACTAGAGACCACTACGAGCAGTACTTC	CASSATRDHYEQYF
-	TRBD2	TRBJ2-1	TRBV24-1	TGTGCCACCAGTGATTTGCCCCGACTAGCATCGGACAATGAGCAGTTCTTC	CATSDLPRLASDNEQFF
many	-	TRBJ1-2	TRBV18	TGTGCCAGCTCACCAAATCTATCTAACTATGGCTACACCTTC	CASSPNLSNYGYTF
once	-	TRBJ2-7	TRBV5-1	TGCGCCAGCAGCCGGAGACTCTACGAGCAGTACTTC	CASSRRLYEQYF
few	-	TRBJ1-1	TRBV10-3	TGTGCCATCAGTGATCCCCTCTCCCTAGCTGAAGCTTTCTTT	CAISDPLSLAEAFF
-	-	TRBJ1-6	TRBV7-9	TGCGCCAGCAGCTTGGAACCGGGAATAGTGGATTCACCCCTCCACTTT	CASSLEPGIVDSPLHF
many	TRBD1	TRBJ1-1	TRBV11-2	TGTGCCAGCAGCTACCGGACAGGGGACACTGAAGCTTTCTTT	CASSYRTGDTEAFF
-	-	TRBJ2-7	TRBV6-2/TRBV6-3	TGTGCCAGCAGTAACTTACAGGAATTATCCTACGAGCAGTACTTC	CASSNLQELSYEQYF
-	TRBD2	TRBJ2-2	TRBV19	TGTGCCAGTCTCAGCGGGACGGCGCAGGGCGGGGAGCTGTTTTTT	CASLSGTAQGGELFF
few	-	TRBJ2-7	TRBV28	TGTGCCAGCAGTCCCGCGGAGGCGGGCTCCTACGAGCAGTACTTC	CASSPAEAGSYEQYF
few	TRBD2	TRBJ2-2	TRBV7-3	TGTGCCAGCAGCTTAATTCCCCCCGGTAGCGGGAGGGCCAACACCGGGGAGCTGTTTTTT	CASSLIPPGSGRANTGELFF
-	-	TRBJ2-7	TRBV10-3	TGTGCCATCAGTGAGTTATCCTACGAGCAGTACTTC	CAISELSYEQYF
-	TRBD1	TRBJ1-2	TRBV2	TGTGCCAGCAGCGGACAGGGAGCTTACTATGGCTACACCTTC	CASSGQGAYYGYTF
-	-	TRBJ2-2	TRBV6-5	TGTGCCAGCAGTTACTCGGGCGCGGGGTCCGGGGAGCTGTTTTTT	CASSYSGAGSGELFF
-	-	TRBJ2-7	TRBV4-2	TGTGCCAGCAGCCAAGATATCGGGAAACGGTCCTACGAGCAGTACTTC	CASSQDIGKRSYEQYF
many	-	TRBJ1-3	TRBV28	TGTGCCACCTCATTGGTAGGGAACACCATATATTTT	CATSLVGNTIYF
many	-	TRBJ1-1	TRBV12-5	TGTGCTAGTGCCCTCTCCCCTACGTACACTGAAGCTTTCTTT	CASALSPTYTEAFF
-	-	TRBJ2-2	TRBV19	TGTGCCACCAAGGATCTGACCGGGGAGCTGTTTTTT	CATKDLTGELFF
many	TRBD1	TRBJ1-2	TRBV6-2/TRBV6-3	TGTGCCAGCAGTTACAGAAAATCGCAGGGACAGGGTGCGCATGGCTACACCTTC	CASSYRKSQGQGAHGYTF
many	-	TRBJ2-5	TRBV6-1	TGTGCCAGCAGCCTGATAACTAGCGCCAGGGGAGAGACCCAGTACTTC	CASSLITSARGETQYF
many	-	TRBJ2-2	TRBV2	TGTGCCAGCAGTTCCCTAACAGGGAACACCGGGGAGCTGTTTTTT	CASSSLTGNTGELFF
-	TRBD1	TRBJ2-2	TRBV7-9	TGTGCCAGCAGACCGGGACAGAAGAACACCGGGGAGCTGTTTTTT	CASRPGQKNTGELFF
-	-	TRBJ2-1	TRBV12-3/TRBV12-4	TGTGCCAGCTCCCCGGGACTTTCCTACAATGAGCAGTTCTTC	CASSPGLSYNEQFF
few	-	TRBJ1-1	TRBV5-6	TGTGCCAGCAGCTCGGGACGGGAGATCACTGAAGCTTTCTTT	CASSSGREITEAFF
many	-	TRBJ1-1	TRBV6-5	TGTGCCAGCAGTTACGAGCTGATGAACACTGAAGCTTTCTTT	CASSYELMNTEAFF
many	-	TRBJ1-1	TRBV3-1	TGTGCCAGCAGCCAAGATGGAACCACTGAAGCTTTCTTT	CASSQDGTTEAFF
-	TRBD2	TRBJ2-1	TRBV2	TGTGCCAGCAAGACTAGCGGGGGGGCCTACAATGAGCAGTTCTTC	CASKTSGGAYNEQFF
-	-	TRBJ2-7	TRBV7-2	TGTGCCAGCAGCTTACAGTTCTCCTACGAGCAGTACTTC	CASSLQFSYEQYF